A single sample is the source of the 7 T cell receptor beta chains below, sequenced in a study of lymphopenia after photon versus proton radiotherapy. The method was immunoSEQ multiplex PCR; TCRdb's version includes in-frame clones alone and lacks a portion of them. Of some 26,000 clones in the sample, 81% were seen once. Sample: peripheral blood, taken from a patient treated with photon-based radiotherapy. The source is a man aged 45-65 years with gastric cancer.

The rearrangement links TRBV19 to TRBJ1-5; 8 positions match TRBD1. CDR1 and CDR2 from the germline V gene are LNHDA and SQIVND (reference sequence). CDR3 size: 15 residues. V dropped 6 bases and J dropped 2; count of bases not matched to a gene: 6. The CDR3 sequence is CASSIGQGRNQPQHF. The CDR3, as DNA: TGTGCCAGTAGCATTGGACAGGGACGCAATCAGCCCCAGCATTTT.

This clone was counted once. CDR3 nucleotide sequence: TGTGCCAGCAGCCCCCGACACTCCACTGAAGCTTTCTTT. This gives the protein CASSPRHSTEAFF. The chain joins TRBV7-9 to TRBJ1-1; D is ambiguous. In germline, CDR1 is SEHNR, CDR2 FQNEAQ (reference sequence). The CDR3 has 13 residues. The V and J ends lost 5 bases and 4 bases respectively, with 11 bases between them.

The CDR3 coding sequence is TGTGCCATACAGTCATCTGGGGCCAACGTCCTGACTTTC. This gives the protein CAIQSSGANVLTF. J is TRBJ2-6 and V is TRBV28; D is undetermined. The germline V gene has CDR1 MDHEN and CDR2 SYDVKM. The CDR3 extends over 13 amino acids. The V end was cut by 10 bases, the J end by 1 base, with 8 bases between.

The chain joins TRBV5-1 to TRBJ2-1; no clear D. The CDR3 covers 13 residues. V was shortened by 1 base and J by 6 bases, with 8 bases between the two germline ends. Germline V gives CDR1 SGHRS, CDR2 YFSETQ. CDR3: CASSLTTSNEQFF. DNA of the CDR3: TGCGCCAGCAGCTTGACTACGTCCAATGAGCAGTTCTTC.

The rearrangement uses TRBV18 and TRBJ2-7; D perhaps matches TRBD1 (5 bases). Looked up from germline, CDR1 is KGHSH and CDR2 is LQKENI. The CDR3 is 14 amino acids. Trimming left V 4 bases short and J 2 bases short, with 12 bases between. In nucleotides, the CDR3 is TGTGCCAGCTCACTGGTCAGGGATACCTACGAGCAGTACTTC. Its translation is CASSLVRDTYEQYF. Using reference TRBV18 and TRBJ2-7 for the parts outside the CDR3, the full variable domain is NAGVMQNPRHLVRRRGQEARLRCSPMKGHSHVYWYRQLPEEGLKFMVYLQKENIIDESGMPKERFSAEFPKEGPSILRIQQVVRGDSAAYFCASSLVRDTYEQYFGPGTRLTVT.

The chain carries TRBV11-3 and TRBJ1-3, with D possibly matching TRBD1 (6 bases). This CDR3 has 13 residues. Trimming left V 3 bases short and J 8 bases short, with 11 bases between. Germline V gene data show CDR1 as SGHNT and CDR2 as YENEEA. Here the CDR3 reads CASSLGGADTIYF. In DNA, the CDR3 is TGTGCCAGCAGCTTGGGGGGGGCGGACACCATATATTTT.

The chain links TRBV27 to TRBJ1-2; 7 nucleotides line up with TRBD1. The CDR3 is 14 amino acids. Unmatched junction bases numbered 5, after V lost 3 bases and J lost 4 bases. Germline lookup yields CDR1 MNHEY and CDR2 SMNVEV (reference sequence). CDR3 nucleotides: TGTGCCAGCAGTTTCAGGGGGGACGGCTATGGCTACACCTTC. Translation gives CASSFRGDGYGYTF.